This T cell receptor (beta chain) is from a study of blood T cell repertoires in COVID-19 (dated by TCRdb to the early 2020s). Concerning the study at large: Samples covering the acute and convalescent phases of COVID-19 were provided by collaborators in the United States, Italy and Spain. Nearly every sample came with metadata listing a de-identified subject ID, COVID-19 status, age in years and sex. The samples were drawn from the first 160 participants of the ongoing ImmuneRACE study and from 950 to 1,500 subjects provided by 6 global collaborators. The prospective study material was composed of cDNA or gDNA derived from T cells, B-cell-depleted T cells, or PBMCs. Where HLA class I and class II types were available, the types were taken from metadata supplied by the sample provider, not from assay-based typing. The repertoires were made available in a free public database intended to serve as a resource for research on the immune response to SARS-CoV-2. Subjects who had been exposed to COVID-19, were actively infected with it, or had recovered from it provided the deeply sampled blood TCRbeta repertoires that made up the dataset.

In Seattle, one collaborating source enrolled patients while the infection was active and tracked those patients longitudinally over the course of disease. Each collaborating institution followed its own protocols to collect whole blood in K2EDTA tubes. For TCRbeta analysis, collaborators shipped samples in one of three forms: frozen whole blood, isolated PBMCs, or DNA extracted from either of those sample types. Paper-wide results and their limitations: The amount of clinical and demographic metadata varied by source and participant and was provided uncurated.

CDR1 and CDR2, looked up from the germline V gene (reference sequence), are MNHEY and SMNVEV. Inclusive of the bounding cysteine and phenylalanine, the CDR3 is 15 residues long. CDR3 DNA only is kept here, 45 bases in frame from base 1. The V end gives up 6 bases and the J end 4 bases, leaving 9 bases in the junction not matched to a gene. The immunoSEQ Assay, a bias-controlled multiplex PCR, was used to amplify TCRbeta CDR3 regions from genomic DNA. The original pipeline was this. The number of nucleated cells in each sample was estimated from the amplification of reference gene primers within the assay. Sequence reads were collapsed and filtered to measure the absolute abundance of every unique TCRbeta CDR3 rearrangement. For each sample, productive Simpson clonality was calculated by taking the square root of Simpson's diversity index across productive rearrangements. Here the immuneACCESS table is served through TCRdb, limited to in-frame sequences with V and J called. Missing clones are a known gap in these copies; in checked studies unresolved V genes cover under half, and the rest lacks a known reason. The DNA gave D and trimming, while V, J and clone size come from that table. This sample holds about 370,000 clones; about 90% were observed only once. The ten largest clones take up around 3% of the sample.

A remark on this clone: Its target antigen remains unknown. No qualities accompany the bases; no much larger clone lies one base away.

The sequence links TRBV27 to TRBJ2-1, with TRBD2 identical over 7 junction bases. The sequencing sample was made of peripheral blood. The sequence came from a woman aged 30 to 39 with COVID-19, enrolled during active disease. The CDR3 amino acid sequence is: CASSRGSSGYNEQFF. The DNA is TGTGCCAGCAGCCGAGGCTCTAGCGGTTACAATGAGCAGTTCTTC.